This TCR beta chain derives from a study of T cells in Graves' hyperthyroidism and ophthalmopathy. In the case of this clonotype: Its antigen remains unidentified.

Amplification of TCR beta CDR3 regions used RNA as the template. TCR CDR3 underwent first-round RT-PCR with the HTBI primer set. Each CDR3 protein is one row after TCRdb ran MiXCR on the multiplex PCR reads. Counted here are 550,000 to 600,000 distinct CDR3 sequences, roughly 17% occurring once; the ten biggest clones make up 15% to 20%. Patients were excluded for uncontrolled infection, other autoimmune disease, pregnancy or lactation. General observations from the study: The model's output predicted ophthalmopathy at a median of 6.5 months prior to onset.

Germline CDR1 and CDR2: SGHRS and YFSETQ. This CDR3 is built from 13 residues. Trimming took 3 bases from V and 3 from J, leaving 9 bases between them. The specimen sequenced was blood. This receptor was taken from a woman in her late teens or twenties with Graves' hyperthyroidism. The chain carries TRBV5-1 and TRBJ1-2, with D possibly being TRBD1 (5 bases). In DNA form, the CDR3 reads TGCGCCAGCAGCTACAGGATTGACTATGGCTACACCTTC. It specifies CASSYRIDYGYTF.